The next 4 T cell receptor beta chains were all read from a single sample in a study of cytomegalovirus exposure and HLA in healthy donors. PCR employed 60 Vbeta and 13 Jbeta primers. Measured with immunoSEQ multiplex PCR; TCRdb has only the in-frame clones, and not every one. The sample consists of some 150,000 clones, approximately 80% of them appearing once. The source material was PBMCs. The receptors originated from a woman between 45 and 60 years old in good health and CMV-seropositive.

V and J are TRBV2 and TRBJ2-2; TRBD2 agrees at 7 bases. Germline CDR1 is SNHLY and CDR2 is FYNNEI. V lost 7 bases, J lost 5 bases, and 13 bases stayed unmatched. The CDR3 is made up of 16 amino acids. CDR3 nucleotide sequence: TGTGCCAGCAACGGGGGAGGGCCGTTCTTAACCGGGGAGCTGTTTTTT. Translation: CASNGGGPFLTGELFF.

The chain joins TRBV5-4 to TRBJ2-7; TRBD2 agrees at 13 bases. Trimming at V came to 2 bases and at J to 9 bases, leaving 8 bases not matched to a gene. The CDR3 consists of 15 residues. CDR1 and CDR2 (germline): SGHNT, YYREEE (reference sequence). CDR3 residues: CASSLTSGRATGQYF. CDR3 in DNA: TGTGCCAGCAGCTTAACTAGCGGGAGGGCAACGGGGCAGTACTTC. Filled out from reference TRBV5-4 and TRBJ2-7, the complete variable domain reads ETGVTQSPTHLIKTRGQQVTLRCSSQSGHNTVSWYQQALGQGPQFIFQYYREEENGRGNFPPRFSGLQFPNYSSELNVNALELDDSALYLCASSLTSGRATGQYFGPGTRLTVT.

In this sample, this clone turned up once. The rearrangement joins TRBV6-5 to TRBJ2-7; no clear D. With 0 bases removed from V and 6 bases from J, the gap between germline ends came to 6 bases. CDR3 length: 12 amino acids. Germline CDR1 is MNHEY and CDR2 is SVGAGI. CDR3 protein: CASSYSRSEQYF. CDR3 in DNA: TGTGCCAGCAGTTACTCGAGGAGCGAGCAGTACTTC.

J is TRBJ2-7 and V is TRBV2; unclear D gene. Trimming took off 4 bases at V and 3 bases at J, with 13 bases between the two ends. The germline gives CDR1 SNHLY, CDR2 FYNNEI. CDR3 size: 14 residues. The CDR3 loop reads CASSVSWQDYEQYF. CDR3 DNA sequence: TGTGCCAGCAGTGTGAGTTGGCAGGACTACGAGCAGTACTTC.